This T cell receptor (beta chain) was recovered during a study of blood T cell repertoires in COVID-19 (dated by TCRdb to the early 2020s). In the study overall: The collaborator samples originated in the United States, Italy and Spain and spanned the acute and convalescent phases of COVID-19. Deeply sampled blood TCRbeta repertoires from subjects exposed to, actively infected with, or recovered from COVID-19 were included in the dataset. Where available, HLA class I and class II types were taken from metadata supplied by the sample provider and were not determined by assay-based typing. The repertoires were released in a freely available public database intended as a resource for research on the immune response to SARS-CoV-2. The prospective study material was composed of cDNA or gDNA derived from T cells, B-cell-depleted T cells, or PBMCs. A de-identified subject ID, COVID-19 status, age in years and sex were almost always included in the sample metadata. Samples came from the ongoing ImmuneRACE study (first 160 participants) plus 1,254 subjects from 6 global collaborators.

Points the paper makes about the study in general: Clinical and demographic metadata were provided uncurated, with the amount varying by source and participant.

TCRbeta CDR3 regions were amplified from genomic DNA by means of the immunoSEQ Assay, a bias-controlled multiplex PCR. For the original study's pipeline: The number of nucleated cells in each sample was estimated by amplification of reference gene primers within the assay. To quantify the absolute abundance of each unique TCRbeta CDR3 rearrangement, sequence reads were collapsed and filtered. For each sample, productive Simpson clonality was calculated as the square root of Simpson's diversity index over productive rearrangements. The source is immuneACCESS, and TCRdb retained only in-frame sequences with V and J called. Part of the clones is not carried over; for the studies checked, unresolved V genes explain less than half of this, and the remainder is unexplained. From that table come the V and J calls and clone size; the DNA was used to work out D and trimming. This sample comprises approximately 290,000 clones, roughly nine tenths of them detected only once. Together, the top ten hold over 2% of the sample.

Points on this clone: It lacks a known antigen. No much larger clone is present one base from it, and per-base qualities are unavailable.

At one collaborating source in Seattle, patients were enrolled during active infection and were followed longitudinally through the course of disease. Each collaborating institution followed its own protocols to collect whole blood in K2EDTA tubes. For TCRbeta analysis, collaborator samples were shipped as frozen whole blood, as isolated PBMCs, or as DNA extracted from either sample type. Per the germline V gene, SGHDT is the CDR1 and YYEEEE is the CDR2. Its CDR3 holds 15 amino acids, cysteine through phenylalanine. The CDR3 DNA has 45 bases and is translated from base 1. The germline V end is reduced by 2 bases and the J end by 3 bases; junction bases left unmatched: 7.

The sample consisted of peripheral blood. The origin of this receptor is a woman aged 25 to 39 with COVID-19, enrolled during active disease. This chain is built from TRBV5-6 and TRBJ1-1; 7 central bases correspond to TRBD1. In nucleotides, the sequence is TGTGCCAGCAGCTTCTACAGGGGAAGGTACACTGAAGCTTTCTTT. Its protein product is CASSFYRGRYTEAFF.